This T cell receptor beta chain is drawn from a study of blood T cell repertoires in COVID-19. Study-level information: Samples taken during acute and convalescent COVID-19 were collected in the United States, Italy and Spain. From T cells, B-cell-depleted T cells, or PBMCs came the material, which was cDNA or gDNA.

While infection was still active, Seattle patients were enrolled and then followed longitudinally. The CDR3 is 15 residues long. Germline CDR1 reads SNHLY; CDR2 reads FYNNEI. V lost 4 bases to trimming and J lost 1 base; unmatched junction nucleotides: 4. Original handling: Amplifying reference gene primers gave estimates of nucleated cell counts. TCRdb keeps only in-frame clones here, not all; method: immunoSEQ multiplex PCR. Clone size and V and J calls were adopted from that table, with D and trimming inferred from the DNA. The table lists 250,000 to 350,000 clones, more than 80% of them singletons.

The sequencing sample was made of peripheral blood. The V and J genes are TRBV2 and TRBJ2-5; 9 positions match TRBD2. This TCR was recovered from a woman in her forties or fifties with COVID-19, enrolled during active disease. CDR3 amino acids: CASSVAGVIQETQYF. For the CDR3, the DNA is TGTGCCAGCAGTGTAGCGGGAGTGATCCAAGAGACCCAGTACTTC. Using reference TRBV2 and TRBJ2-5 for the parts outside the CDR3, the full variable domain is EPEVTQTPSHQVTQMGQEVILRCVPISNHLYFYWYRQILGQKVEFLVSFYNNEISEKSEIFDDQFSVERPDGSNFTLKIRSTKLEDSAMYFCASSVAGVIQETQYFGPGTRLLVL.